This T cell receptor beta chain was captured by sequencing in a study of T-cell reconstitution after alpha-beta-depleted transplantation in children. A TCRbeta library incorporating unique molecular identifiers was prepared. MiXCR, run by TCRdb on the PCR reads, gives a single entry per CDR3 protein. The data show some 500,000 distinct CDR3 sequences, with 30% to 35% seen just once and less than 2.5% held by the top ten. Trimming cost V 3 bases and J 1 base; bases outside gene matches: 8. Germline V CDR1 and CDR2: SGHTA, FQGNSA. This CDR3 contains 16 residues. The TCR was taken from a human donor who donated a stem cell graft to a child with aplastic anemia. The input for sequencing was PBMCs from the stem cell graft donor, taken from the stem cell graft. The rearrangement links TRBV7-2 to TRBJ1-1; 7 bases line up with TRBD1. The CDR3 spells CASSFRTGSWNTEAFF. The DNA for the CDR3 is TGTGCCAGCAGCTTCCGGACAGGTTCGTGGAACACTGAAGCTTTCTTT.